The next 10 T cell receptor beta chains were all read from a single sample in a study of Graves' ophthalmopathy and Graves' hyperthyroidism. TCR beta CDR3 regions were amplified from RNA transcripts. Following a first-round RT-PCR that used HTBI primers, a second-round multiplex PCR was carried out. TCRdb re-called the multiplex PCR reads with MiXCR, one entry per CDR3 protein. This table has about 400,000 distinct CDR3 sequences, roughly 20% appearing once. Sequencing was performed on peripheral blood. Receptors originate from a woman younger than 35 with stable Graves' hyperthyroidism.

The V call is TRBV6-4, the J call TRBJ1-1; D ambiguous. Germline CDR1 reads MRHNA; CDR2 reads SNTAGT. This CDR3 spans 12 amino acids. The ends were cut back, 2 bases at V and 11 bases at J, with 12 bases in the middle. For the CDR3, the DNA is TGTGCCAGCAGTGACCTGGACGGTGGGGCTTTCTTT. As protein: CASSDLDGGAFF.

For this clonotype: A much more abundant neighbour one base away suggests this may be a read error. The chain joins TRBV13 to TRBJ2-7, with 7 bases lining up with TRBD1. Germline assignment: CDR1 PRHDT and CDR2 FYEKMQ (reference sequence). This CDR3 is 14 amino acids long. V was pared by 5 bases and J by 2 bases, with 6 bases of the junction left unmatched. CDR3 residues: CASSEGQIPYEQYV. CDR3 DNA: TGTGCCAGCAGCGAGGGACAGATCCCCTACGAGCAGTACGTC.

This clonotype was counted many times. The rearrangement uses TRBV6-1 and TRBJ1-1; perhaps TRBD1 as D (6 bases). V lost 3 bases to trimming and J lost 0 bases, with 11 bases between them. CDR1 is MNHNS, CDR2 SASEGT, per germline. This CDR3 has 15 residues. The CDR3: CASSELGGLNTEAFF. DNA of the CDR3: TGTGCCAGCAGTGAGTTAGGGGGGCTGAACACTGAAGCTTTCTTT.

The chain recombines TRBV19 with TRBJ1-5, with D possibly being TRBD1 (6 bases). The CDR3 runs 16 residues. Deletions cut 4 bases from V and 4 bases from J, with 17 bases between. The V gene's germline CDR1 is LNHDA and CDR2 SQIVND (reference sequence). The CDR3, as DNA: TGTGCCAGTAGTACCCAGGGGTCCGTGGGGAATCAGCCCCAGCATTTT. Amino acid sequence: CASSTQGSVGNQPQHF. Filled out from reference TRBV19 and TRBJ1-5, the complete variable domain reads DGGITQSPKYLFRKEGQNVTLSCEQNLNHDAMYWYRQDPGQGLRLIYYSQIVNDFQKGDIAEGYSVSREKKESFPLTVTSAQKNPTAFYLCASSTQGSVGNQPQHFGDGTRLSIL.

In this sample, this clonotype turned up many times. The chain uses TRBV6-2 or TRBV6-3 and TRBJ2-5; TRBD1 matches at 10 bases. The germline gives CDR1 MNHEY, CDR2 SVGEGT. This CDR3 has 16 amino acids. The V gene end was trimmed by 8 bases and the J gene end by 4 bases; junction bases not matched to a gene: 13. The CDR3 bases are TGTGCCAGCGGACGAACAATCGGGACAGGGGCAGAGACCCAGTACTTC. Its translation is CASGRTIGTGAETQYF.

In this sample, this clonotype turned up many times. The rearrangement links TRBV7-8 to TRBJ1-5; 7 bases line up with TRBD1. V trimming: 5 bases; J trimming: 4 bases; junction bases outside the gene matches: 8. Germline-derived CDR1 and CDR2 are SGHVS and FQNEAQ. The CDR3 covers 15 residues. This chain's CDR3 is CASSRTGSPNQPQHF. The CDR3, as DNA: TGTGCCAGCAGCCGGACAGGTTCCCCTAATCAGCCCCAGCATTTT.

Many counts were recorded for this clonotype. The rearrangement joins TRBV12-3 or TRBV12-4 to TRBJ1-5, with D unclear. Trimming shortened V by 6 bases and J by 4 bases, and 10 bases separated the two germline ends. The CDR3 length is 13 residues. For the CDR3, the DNA is TGTGCCAGCAGGGGGTCGGGTAATCAGCCCCAGCATTTT. The encoded protein is CASRGSGNQPQHF.

The rearrangement joins TRBV28 to TRBJ1-2, with D uncertain. The CDR3 consists of 15 residues. In germline, CDR1 is MDHEN, CDR2 SYDVKM. V shed 5 bases and J shed 7 bases, with 20 bases lying between them. CDR3 nucleotide sequence: TGTGCCAGCAGTCAAAGATCCGCAATATCCCGTGGCTACACCTTC. Amino acid sequence: CASSQRSAISRGYTF.

This clonotype was seen ten or more times. This sequence joins TRBV7-8 and TRBJ2-7, with a tentative D call TRBD1 (6 bases). Trimming removed 5 bases at V and 7 bases at J, with 15 bases between. The CDR3 contains 13 residues. Germline V CDR1 and CDR2: SGHVS, FQNEAQ. The CDR3, as DNA: TGTGCCAGCAGCCTAACAGGGTCGCGTGAGCAGTACTTC. It codes for CASSLTGSREQYF.

Ten or more counts support this clonotype. J is TRBJ1-6 and V is TRBV6-1; D might be TRBD1 (5 bases). This CDR3 comprises 15 residues. The germline V and J ends were trimmed by 4 bases and 8 bases, with 15 bases remaining between them. Germline loops: CDR1 MNHNS, CDR2 SASEGT. CDR3 nucleotide sequence: TGTGCCAGCAGTGGACAGACGGACGGGTATTCACCCCTCCACTTT. This encodes CASSGQTDGYSPLHF.